This TCR beta chain was captured by sequencing in a study of T cell responses to AZD1222 COVID-19 vaccine. Study conclusions and caveats: Among spike-specific TCRs, nearly half reportedly target unmutated variant regions. CD4 TCRs linked to vaccination spanned spike, dominating at 160-218 and 743-854.

V shed 5 bases and J shed 1 base, with 8 bases lying between them. Germline CDR1 SGHTA, CDR2 FQGTGA. The length of the CDR3 is 13 residues. With respect to this clone: The target antigen is unknown.

TCRdb's copy holds only in-frame clones and misses some; the assay was immunoSEQ multiplex PCR. The sample has some 150,000 clones, roughly 91% seen once. The TCR comes from an adult in good health. V and J are TRBV7-3 and TRBJ1-1; a weak D match, TRBD1 (5 bases). The starting material was peripheral blood, obtained on day 0 of AZD1222 vaccination. As DNA, the CDR3 is TGTGCCAGCAGCGTTGACAGGAACACTGAAGCTTTCTTT. As protein: CASSVDRNTEAFF.